The clone carrying this T cell receptor beta chain has ten or more counts. No antigen is known for it. This CDR3 has 13 amino acids. Germline lookup yields CDR1 SNHLY and CDR2 FYNNEI. V dropped 6 bases and J dropped 4; count of bases not matched to a gene: 3. The source of the sample is a study of early T cells in non-severe SARS-CoV-2 infection. Study as a whole: With bulk RNA from unsorted whole blood as input, sequencing yielded unpaired chains.

Study-level findings and limits: Clonotype matching in VDJdb favored anti-spike CD8 responses and did not capture private and CD4 specificities.

Unique molecular identifiers (one per individual cDNA molecule) were attached. TCRdb reprocessed the 5' RACE reads via MiXCR and lists one record per CDR3 protein. The table has about 34,000 distinct CDR3 sequences, 5.5% to 7.5% seen once. The chain has TRBV2 and TRBJ1-5; 7 bases match TRBD1. The TCR comes from an adult who was a healthcare worker with PCR-confirmed SARS-CoV-2 infection or an uninfected control (not recorded which). Sequencing was done on a sample of whole blood. The CDR3 reads CASSGDSNQPQHF. CDR3 in DNA: TGTGCCAGCAGCGGGGACAGTAATCAGCCCCAGCATTTT.